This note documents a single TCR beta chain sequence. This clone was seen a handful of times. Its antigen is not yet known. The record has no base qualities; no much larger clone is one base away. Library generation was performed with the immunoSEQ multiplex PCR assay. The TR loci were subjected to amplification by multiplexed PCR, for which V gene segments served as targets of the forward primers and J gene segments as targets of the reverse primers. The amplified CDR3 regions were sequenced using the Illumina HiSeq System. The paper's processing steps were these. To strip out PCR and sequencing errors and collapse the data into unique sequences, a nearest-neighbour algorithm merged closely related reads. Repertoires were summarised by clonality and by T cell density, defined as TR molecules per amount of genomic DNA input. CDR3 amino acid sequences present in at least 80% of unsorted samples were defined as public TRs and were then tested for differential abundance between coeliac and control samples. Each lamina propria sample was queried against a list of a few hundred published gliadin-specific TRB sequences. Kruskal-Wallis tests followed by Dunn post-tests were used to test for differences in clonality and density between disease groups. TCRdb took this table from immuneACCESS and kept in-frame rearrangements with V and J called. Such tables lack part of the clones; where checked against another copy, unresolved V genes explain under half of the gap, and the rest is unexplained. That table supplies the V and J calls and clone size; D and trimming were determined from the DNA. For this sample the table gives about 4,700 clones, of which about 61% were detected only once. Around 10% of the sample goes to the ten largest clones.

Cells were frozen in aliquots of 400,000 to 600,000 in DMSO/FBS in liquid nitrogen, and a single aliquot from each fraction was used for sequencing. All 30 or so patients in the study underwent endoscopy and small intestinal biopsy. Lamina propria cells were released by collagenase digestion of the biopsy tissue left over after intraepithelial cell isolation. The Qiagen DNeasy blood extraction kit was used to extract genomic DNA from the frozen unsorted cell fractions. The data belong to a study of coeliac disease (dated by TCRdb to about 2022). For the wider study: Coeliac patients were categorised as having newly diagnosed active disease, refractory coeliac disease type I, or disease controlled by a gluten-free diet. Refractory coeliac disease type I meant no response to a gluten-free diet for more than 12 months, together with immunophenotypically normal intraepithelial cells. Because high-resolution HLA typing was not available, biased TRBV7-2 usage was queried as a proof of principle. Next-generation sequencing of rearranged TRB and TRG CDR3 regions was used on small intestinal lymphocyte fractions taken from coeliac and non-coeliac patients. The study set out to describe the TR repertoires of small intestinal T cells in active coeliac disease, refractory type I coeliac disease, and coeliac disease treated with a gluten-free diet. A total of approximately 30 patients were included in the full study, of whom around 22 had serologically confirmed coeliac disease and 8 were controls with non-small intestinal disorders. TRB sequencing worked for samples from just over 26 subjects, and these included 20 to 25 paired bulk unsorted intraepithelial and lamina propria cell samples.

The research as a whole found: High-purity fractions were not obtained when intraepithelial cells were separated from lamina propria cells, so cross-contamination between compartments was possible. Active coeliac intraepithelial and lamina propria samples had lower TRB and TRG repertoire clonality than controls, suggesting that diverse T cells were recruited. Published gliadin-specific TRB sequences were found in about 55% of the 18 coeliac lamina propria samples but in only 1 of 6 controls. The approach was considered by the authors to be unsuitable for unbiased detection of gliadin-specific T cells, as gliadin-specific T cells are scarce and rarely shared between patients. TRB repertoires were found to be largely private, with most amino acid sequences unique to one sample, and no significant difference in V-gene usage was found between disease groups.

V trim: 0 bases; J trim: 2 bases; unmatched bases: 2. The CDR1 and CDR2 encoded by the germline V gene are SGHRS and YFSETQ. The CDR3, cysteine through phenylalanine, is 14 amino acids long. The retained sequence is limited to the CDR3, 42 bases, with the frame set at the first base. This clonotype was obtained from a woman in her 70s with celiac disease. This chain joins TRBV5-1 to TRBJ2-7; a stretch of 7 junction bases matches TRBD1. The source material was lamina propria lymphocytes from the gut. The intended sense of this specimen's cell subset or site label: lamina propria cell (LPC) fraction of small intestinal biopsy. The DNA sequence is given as TGCGCCAGCAGCTTGGGACAGGGAGCCTACGAGCAGTACTTC. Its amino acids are CASSLGQGAYEQYF.